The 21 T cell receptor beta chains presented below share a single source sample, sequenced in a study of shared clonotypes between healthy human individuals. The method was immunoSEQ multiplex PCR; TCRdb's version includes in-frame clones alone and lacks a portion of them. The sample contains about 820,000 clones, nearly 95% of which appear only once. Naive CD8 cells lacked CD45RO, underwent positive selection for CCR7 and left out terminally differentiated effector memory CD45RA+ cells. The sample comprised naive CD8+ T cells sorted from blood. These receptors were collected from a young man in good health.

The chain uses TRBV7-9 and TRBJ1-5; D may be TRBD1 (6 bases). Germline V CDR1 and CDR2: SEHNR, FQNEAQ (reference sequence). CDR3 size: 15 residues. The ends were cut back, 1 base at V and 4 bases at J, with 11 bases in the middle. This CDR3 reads CASSLGGGLNQPQHF. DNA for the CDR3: TGTGCCAGCAGCTTAGGGGGGGGGCTGAATCAGCCCCAGCATTTT. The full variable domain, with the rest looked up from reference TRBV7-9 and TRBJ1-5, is DTGVSQNPRHKITKRGQNVTFRCDPISEHNRLYWYRQTLGQGPEFLTYFQNEAQLEKSRLLSDRFSAERPKGSFSTLEIQRTEQGDSAMYLCASSLGGGLNQPQHFGDGTRLSIL.

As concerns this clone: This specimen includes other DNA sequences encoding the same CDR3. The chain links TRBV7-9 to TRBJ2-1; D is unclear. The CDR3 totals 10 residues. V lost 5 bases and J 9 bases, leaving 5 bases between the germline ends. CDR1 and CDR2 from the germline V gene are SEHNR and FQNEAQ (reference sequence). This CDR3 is CASSLGEQFF. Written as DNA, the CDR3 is TGTGCCAGCAGCCTCGGTGAGCAGTTCTTC.

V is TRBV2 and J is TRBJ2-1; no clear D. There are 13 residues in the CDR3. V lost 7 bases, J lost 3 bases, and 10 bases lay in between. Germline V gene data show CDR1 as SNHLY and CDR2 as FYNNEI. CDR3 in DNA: TGTGCCAGCATGGAGAGAGACTACAATGAGCAGTTCTTC. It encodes CASMERDYNEQFF.

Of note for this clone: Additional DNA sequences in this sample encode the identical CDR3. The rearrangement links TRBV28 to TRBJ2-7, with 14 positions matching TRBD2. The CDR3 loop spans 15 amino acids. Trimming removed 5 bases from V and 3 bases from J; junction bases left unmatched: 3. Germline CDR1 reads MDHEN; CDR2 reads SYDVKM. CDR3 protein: CASSLGLAGVYEQYF. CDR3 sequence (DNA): TGTGCCAGCAGTCTGGGACTAGCGGGAGTCTACGAGCAGTACTTC.

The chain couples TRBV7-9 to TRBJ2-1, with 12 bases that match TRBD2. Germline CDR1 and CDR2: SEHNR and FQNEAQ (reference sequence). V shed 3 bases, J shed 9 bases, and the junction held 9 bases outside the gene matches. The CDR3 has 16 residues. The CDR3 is CASSFYGTSGFGEQFF. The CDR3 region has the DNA TGTGCCAGCAGCTTTTATGGGACTAGCGGGTTTGGTGAGCAGTTCTTC.

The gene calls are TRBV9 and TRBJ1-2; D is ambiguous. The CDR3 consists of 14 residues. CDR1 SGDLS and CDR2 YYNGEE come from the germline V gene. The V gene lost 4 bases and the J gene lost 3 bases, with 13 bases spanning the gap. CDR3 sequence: CASSFSTEDYGYTF. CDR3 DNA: TGTGCCAGCAGCTTTTCTACAGAGGACTATGGCTACACCTTC.

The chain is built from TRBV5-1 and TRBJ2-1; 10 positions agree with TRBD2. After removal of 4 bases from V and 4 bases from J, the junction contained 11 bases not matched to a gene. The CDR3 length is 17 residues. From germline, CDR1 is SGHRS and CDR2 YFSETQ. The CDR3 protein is CASSKGSGTSEYNEQFF. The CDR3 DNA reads TGCGCCAGCAGCAAAGGCTCCGGGACTAGCGAGTACAATGAGCAGTTCTTC. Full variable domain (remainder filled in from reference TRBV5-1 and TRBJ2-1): KAGVTQTPRYLIKTRGQQVTLSCSPISGHRSVSWYQQTPGQGLQFLFEYFSETQRNKGNFPGRFSGRQFSNSRSEMNVSTLELGDSALYLCASSKGSGTSEYNEQFFGPGTRLTVL.

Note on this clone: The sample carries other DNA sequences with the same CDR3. DNA for the CDR3: TGTGCCAGCAGCTTAGTAGATTCGAGCTCCTACGAGCAGTACTTC. This translates into CASSLVDSSSYEQYF. The V call is TRBV7-9, the J call TRBJ2-7; no firm D call. V lost 1 base to trimming and J lost 0 bases, with 10 bases between them. The CDR3 is 15 residues long. Germline V gene data show CDR1 as SEHNR and CDR2 as FQNEAQ (reference sequence).

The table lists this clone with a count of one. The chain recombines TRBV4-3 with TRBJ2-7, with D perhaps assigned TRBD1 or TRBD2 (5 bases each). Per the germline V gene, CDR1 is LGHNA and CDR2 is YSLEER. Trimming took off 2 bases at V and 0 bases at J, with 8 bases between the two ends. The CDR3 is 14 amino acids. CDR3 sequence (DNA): TGCGCCAGCAGCCAATGGGGGAGCTCCTACGAGCAGTACTTC. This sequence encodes CASSQWGSSYEQYF.

The CDR3 loop reads CASSPVSSYEQYF. The CDR3 coding sequence is TGTGCCAGCAGCCCTGTGTCCAGCTACGAGCAGTACTTC. This chain links TRBV7-2 with TRBJ2-7; no definite D call. CDR1 SGHTA and CDR2 FQGNSA come from the germline V gene. V lost 5 bases to trimming and J lost 3 bases, with 11 bases between them. The CDR3 loop spans 13 amino acids.

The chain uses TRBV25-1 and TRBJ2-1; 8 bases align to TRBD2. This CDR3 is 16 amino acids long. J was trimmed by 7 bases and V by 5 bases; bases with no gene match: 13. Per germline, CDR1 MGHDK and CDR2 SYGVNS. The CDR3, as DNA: TGTGCCAGCAGTCCCCGTCTGGCGGGAGGAAGAAATGAGCAGTTCTTC. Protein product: CASSPRLAGGRNEQFF.

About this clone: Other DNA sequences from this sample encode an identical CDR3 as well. CDR3 bases: TGCGCCAGCAGCCAAGATCGGACAGGGGGTCTAACAGATACGCAGTATTTT. It is translated as CASSQDRTGGLTDTQYF. V and J are TRBV4-1 and TRBJ2-3; TRBD1 aligns across 10 bases. Germline CDR1 is MGHRA and CDR2 is YSYEKL. The CDR3 contains 17 residues. V shed 0 bases, J shed 3 bases, and the junction held 6 bases outside the gene matches.

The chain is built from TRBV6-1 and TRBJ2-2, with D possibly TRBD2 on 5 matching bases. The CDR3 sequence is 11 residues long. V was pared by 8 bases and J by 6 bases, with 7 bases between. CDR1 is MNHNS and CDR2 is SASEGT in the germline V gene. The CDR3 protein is CASGGSGELFF. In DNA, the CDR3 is TGTGCCAGCGGAGGATCCGGGGAGCTGTTTTTT.

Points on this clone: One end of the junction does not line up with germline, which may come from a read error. CDR3 sequence: CASSPLALDTQYF. CDR3 nucleotides: TGCGCCAGCAGCCCGTTAGCGCTTGATACGCAGTATTTT. This chain links TRBV5-4 with TRBJ2-3, with D tentatively TRBD2 (5 bases). The V gene's germline CDR1 is SGHNT and CDR2 YYREEE (reference sequence). This CDR3 is 13 amino acids long.

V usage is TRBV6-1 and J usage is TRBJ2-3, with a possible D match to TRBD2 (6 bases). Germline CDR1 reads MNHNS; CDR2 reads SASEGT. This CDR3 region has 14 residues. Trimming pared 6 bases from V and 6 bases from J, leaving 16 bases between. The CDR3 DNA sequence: TGTGCCAGCAGGGACTACTACCTCGTGGATACGCAGTATTTT. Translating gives CASRDYYLVDTQYF.

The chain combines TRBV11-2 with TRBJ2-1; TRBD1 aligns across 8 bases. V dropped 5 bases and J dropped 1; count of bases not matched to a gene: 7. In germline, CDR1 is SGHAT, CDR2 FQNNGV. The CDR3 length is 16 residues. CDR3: CASSPRQGKSYNEQFF. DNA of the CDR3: TGTGCCAGCAGCCCGCGACAGGGGAAATCCTACAATGAGCAGTTCTTC.

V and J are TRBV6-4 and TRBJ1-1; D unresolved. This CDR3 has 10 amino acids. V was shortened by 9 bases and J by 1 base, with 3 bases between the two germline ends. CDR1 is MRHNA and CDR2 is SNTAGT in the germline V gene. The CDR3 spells CARQNTEAFF. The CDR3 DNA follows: TGTGCCAGACAGAACACTGAAGCTTTCTTT.

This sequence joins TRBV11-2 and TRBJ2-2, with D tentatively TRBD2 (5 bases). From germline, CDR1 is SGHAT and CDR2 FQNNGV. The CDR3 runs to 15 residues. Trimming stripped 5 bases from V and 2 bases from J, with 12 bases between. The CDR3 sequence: CASSQLSGNTGELFF. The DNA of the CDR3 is TGTGCCAGCAGCCAACTCAGCGGAAACACCGGGGAGCTGTTTTTT.

The CDR3 here is CASSAGSSGANVLTF. The CDR3 nucleotides are TGCGCCAGCAGCGCAGGGAGCTCTGGGGCCAACGTCCTGACTTTC. The chain joins TRBV5-1 to TRBJ2-6, with D perhaps TRBD1 or TRBD2 (5 bases each). V was shortened by 4 bases and J by 0 bases, with 8 bases between the two germline ends. The germline gives CDR1 SGHRS, CDR2 YFSETQ. The CDR3 runs to 15 residues.

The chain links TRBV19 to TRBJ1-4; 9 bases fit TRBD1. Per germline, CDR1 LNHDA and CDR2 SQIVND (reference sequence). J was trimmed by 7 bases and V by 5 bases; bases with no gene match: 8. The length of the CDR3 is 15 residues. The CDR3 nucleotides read TGTGCCAGTAGTCCCCGGGACAGGGTTCGTGAAAAACTGTTTTTT. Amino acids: CASSPRDRVREKLFF.

The chain's CDR3 is CASSRRDRGLETQYF. As DNA, the CDR3 is TGTGCCAGTAGTAGACGGGACAGGGGGCTGGAGACCCAGTACTTC. This chain connects TRBV19 to TRBJ2-5; TRBD1 agrees at 12 bases. The CDR3 has 15 amino acids. Germline-derived CDR1 and CDR2 are LNHDA and SQIVND (reference sequence). The junction had 5 bases not matched to a gene; V was cut back by 4 bases and J by 5 bases. Together with reference TRBV19 and TRBJ2-5, the CDR3 gives the full variable domain: DGGITQSPKYLFRKEGQNVTLSCEQNLNHDAMYWYRQDPGQGLRLIYYSQIVNDFQKGDIAEGYSVSREKKESFPLTVTSAQKNPTAFYLCASSRRDRGLETQYFGPGTRLLVL.